Detailed here is one TCR beta chain. What it binds is unknown. The CDR3 is 13 residues long. Germline lookup yields CDR1 MGHRA and CDR2 YSYEKL. V was shortened by 2 bases and J by 2 bases, with 3 bases between the two germline ends. The data originate from a study of cytomegalovirus exposure and HLA in healthy donors. Looking at the study overall: Approximately 180 million T cells yielded roughly 100 million unique TCR beta sequences, as an earlier analysis found. Study-level results: Presence/absence analyses treated sequencing depth as roughly uniform across donors. Later on, analysis showed that most CMV-associated TCR beta chains appeared to be HLA-restricted.

Primers included in the PCR were 60 Vbeta and 13 Jbeta primers. Sequencing was performed with immunoSEQ multiplex PCR; in TCRdb, only in-frame clones are kept and a portion is missing. The specimen's table records 85,000 or so clones. Sequenced material: PBMCs. This chain uses TRBV4-1 with TRBJ2-2; no clear D gene. The receptor comes from a woman aged 25 to 39 in good health and CMV-seronegative. The CDR3 nucleotides are TGCGCCAGCAGCCAACTCAACACCGGGGAGCTGTTTTTT. Its translation is CASSQLNTGELFF.